This T cell receptor beta chain was retrieved from a study of T-cell memory formation after mild COVID-19. As for the study in general: Most TCR clusters belonged to a single donor. Overall study results and limits: For contracting clones, CD4+ ones sat mainly in CM and EM, CD8+ in EMRA. Pre-infection memory contained some responding clones, which suggested that cross-reactive memory had joined.

TCRdb called the 5' RACE reads again in MiXCR, with one record for every CDR3 protein. The sample contains about 470,000 distinct CDR3 sequences, about 23% of which appear only once. At least ten counts were recorded for this clonotype. Its target is not known. The germline gives CDR1 SGDLS, CDR2 YYNGEE. CDR3 size: 13 residues. Deletions cut 0 bases from V and 8 bases from J, with 10 bases between. The chain has TRBV9 and TRBJ2-3, with a possible D match to TRBD2 (6 bases). The source material was PBMCs or a T cell subset sorted from them (not recorded which). The receptor was isolated from an adult woman who had mild COVID-19 (a few samples of this study predate the infection). Cell type and time point are not known. The CDR3, as DNA: TGTGCCAGCAGCGTAGTCGAGGGAGGTACGCAGTATTTT. Protein: CASSVVEGGTQYF.